These 25 T cell receptor beta chains were all obtained from the same sample, sequenced in a study of beta chain features in type 1 diabetes. Regarding the study as a whole: There was a moderate but significant shortening of TCRB CDR3s in all four CD4+ subsets of Type 1 diabetes patients.

These receptors lack a known antigen. The entirety of the isolated RNA underwent reverse transcription, so expressed TCRB transcripts were sequenced. Clones were sequenced by immunoSEQ multiplex PCR, and TCRdb holds only the in-frame ones, with some missing. The table lists approximately 50,000 clones, about 64% of them singletons. Material for sequencing was stem cell memory CD4+ T cells from blood. The receptors shown here come from a woman under 40 with type 1 diabetes.

This clone has ten or more counts. J is TRBJ2-4 and V is TRBV7-9; maybe TRBD1 (6 bases). Germline V CDR1 and CDR2: SEHNR, FQNEAQ (reference sequence). V lost 5 bases and J lost 13, with 15 bases in between. There are 12 residues in the CDR3. CDR3 nucleotides: TGTGCCAGCAGCACCATGAGGACAGAACAGTACTTC. Translating it yields CASSTMRTEQYF.

The DNA of the CDR3 is TGTGCCAGCAGTTTATCGGGATTAGCGGGGTCCTACGAGCAGTACTTC. Protein product: CASSLSGLAGSYEQYF. The V and J genes are TRBV27 and TRBJ2-7, with TRBD2 matching over 8 bases. The V segment lost 0 bases and the J segment 1 base; nucleotides outside the gene matches: 5. The CDR3 consists of 16 residues. Germline values: CDR1 MNHEY, CDR2 SMNVEV (reference sequence).

This clone has more than one count but fewer than ten. This chain joins TRBV11-2 and TRBJ1-1; a weak D match, TRBD1 (6 bases). This CDR3 comprises 14 residues. V lost 5 bases, J lost 7 bases, and 17 bases lay in between. Germline CDR1 reads SGHAT; CDR2 reads FQNNGV. The CDR3 sequence is CASSPTRGMIEAFF. The CDR3, as DNA: TGTGCCAGCAGCCCCACAAGGGGGATGATTGAAGCTTTCTTT.

The chain employs TRBV7-2 and TRBJ1-2; D perhaps matches TRBD1 (6 bases). Trimming pared 2 bases from V and 2 bases from J, leaving 15 bases between. CDR3 length: 16 amino acids. The germline gives CDR1 SGHTA, CDR2 FQGNSA. CDR3 nucleotide sequence: TGTGCCAGCAGCTTAATGTCTGGGGGCGAGAACTATGGCTACACCTTC. It is translated as CASSLMSGGENYGYTF.

This clone showed up just a few times. The chain uses TRBV23-1 and TRBJ2-3; D unresolved. TRBV23-1 belongs to the ORF category, with a function that is uncertain. Trimming removed 3 bases at V and 11 bases at J, with 15 bases between. The CDR3 is 13 residues long. The CDR3 DNA is TGCGCCAGCAGTCAGCCACTCGGAGCCCTGCAGTATTTT. It translates to CASSQPLGALQYF.

The genes are TRBV4-1 and TRBJ2-3; 13 positions agree with TRBD2. Unmatched junction bases numbered 14, after V lost 0 bases and J lost 5 bases. This CDR3 has 20 residues. Germline V gene sequence: CDR1 MGHRA, CDR2 YSYEKL. The CDR3 here is CASSQDPRSLAGGQGDTQYF. CDR3 sequence (DNA): TGCGCCAGCAGCCAAGATCCGAGATCACTAGCGGGAGGGCAAGGAGATACGCAGTATTTT.

The rearrangement links TRBV5-1 to TRBJ2-3; 9 positions agree with TRBD2. The germline CDR1 and CDR2 sequences are SGHRS and YFSETQ. The trim removed 2 bases at V and 6 bases at J, leaving 7 bases unmatched. There are 15 residues in the CDR3. CDR3 nucleotides: TGCGCCAGCAGCTTAAGCGGGAGGAACCTCGATACGCAGTATTTT. Amino acid sequence: CASSLSGRNLDTQYF.

The CDR3 sequence is CASRGSGYNEQFF. The CDR3 DNA reads TGCGCCAGCAGGGGTAGCGGGTACAATGAGCAGTTCTTC. V and J are TRBV5-1 and TRBJ2-1, with 7 nucleotides matching TRBD2. CDR1 is SGHRS and CDR2 is YFSETQ in the germline V gene. The CDR3 spans 13 residues. V lost 5 bases and J lost 4; bases outside the gene matches: 3.

This chain uses TRBV18 with TRBJ1-2; the D gene is possibly TRBD1 (5 bases). The CDR3 runs 14 residues. CDR1 is KGHSH, CDR2 LQKENI, per germline. The V end lost 2 bases, the J end lost 7 bases, and 14 bases lay between the germline ends. CDR3 nucleotide sequence: TGTGCCAGCTCACCATCGCCAGGGCAGATTGGCTACACCTTC. Translating gives CASSPSPGQIGYTF. Filled out from reference TRBV18 and TRBJ1-2, the complete variable domain reads NAGVMQNPRHLVRRRGQEARLRCSPMKGHSHVYWYRQLPEEGLKFMVYLQKENIIDESGMPKERFSAEFPKEGPSILRIQQVVRGDSAAYFCASSPSPGQIGYTFGSGTRLTVV.

The V call is TRBV7-9, the J call TRBJ2-7, with 8 bases fitting TRBD2. Germline CDR1 SEHNR, CDR2 FQNEAQ (reference sequence). Trimming cost V 5 bases and J 2 bases; bases outside gene matches: 5. The CDR3 contains 14 residues. CDR3 protein: CASSPLAAAYEQYF. CDR3 nucleotide sequence: TGTGCCAGCAGCCCACTAGCGGCCGCCTACGAGCAGTACTTC.

This clone appeared a few times. The chain uses TRBV7-3 and TRBJ1-5, with D possibly matching TRBD1 (6 bases). Germline loops: CDR1 SGHTA, CDR2 FQGTGA. With 6 bases removed from V and 3 bases from J, the gap between germline ends came to 9 bases. This CDR3 has 13 amino acids. CDR3 protein: CASSAGVNQPQHF. CDR3 nucleotides: TGTGCCAGCAGTGCAGGGGTCAATCAGCCCCAGCATTTT.

The V gene is TRBV6-1, the J gene TRBJ2-5; D may be TRBD2 (5 bases). This CDR3 spans 14 amino acids. V lost 5 bases and J 5 bases, leaving 15 bases between the germline ends. The germline CDR1 and CDR2 sequences are MNHNS and SASEGT. CDR3 bases: TGTGCCAGCAGTTATAGCTCGGGGAAGGAGACCCAGTACTTC. It codes for CASSYSSGKETQYF.

The CDR3 region has the DNA TGTGCCTCTCGAAGACTTTCGACAGGTGGTACTGAAGCTTTCTTT. It translates to CASRRLSTGGTEAFF. J is TRBJ1-1 and V is TRBV30; possibly TRBD1 for D (6 bases). Per germline, CDR1 GTSNPN and CDR2 SVGIG (reference sequence). CDR3 length: 15 residues. V lost 7 bases, J lost 5 bases, and 23 bases lay in between.

CDR3 nucleotides: TGTGCCAGTTGCCGGGACAGGGACTCTGGGGCCAACGTCCTGACTTTC. It yields the protein CASCRDRDSGANVLTF. The rearrangement uses TRBV19 and TRBJ2-6, with 9 bases that match TRBD1. Germline V CDR1 and CDR2: LNHDA, SQIVND (reference sequence). The CDR3 sequence is 16 residues long. The V segment lost 8 bases and the J segment 0 bases; nucleotides outside the gene matches: 5. Full variable domain (missing parts from reference TRBV19 and TRBJ2-6): DGGITQSPKYLFRKEGQNVTLSCEQNLNHDAMYWYRQDPGQGLRLIYYSQIVNDFQKGDIAEGYSVSREKKESFPLTVTSAQKNPTAFYLCASCRDRDSGANVLTFGAGSRLTVL.

The chain combines TRBV30 with TRBJ2-7; D might be TRBD1 (6 bases). Germline V gives CDR1 GTSNPN, CDR2 SVGIG (reference sequence). Trimming removed 5 bases at V and 2 bases at J, with 16 bases between. CDR3 length: 14 residues. The CDR3 sequence is CAWGGPLRTYEQYF. Here the CDR3 DNA reads TGTGCCTGGGGGGGCCCTCTGAGAACCTACGAGCAGTACTTC.

The chain recombines TRBV6-1 with TRBJ2-1; no clear D gene. The CDR3 is 12 amino acids. V gave up 1 base and J gave up 16 bases, with 14 bases separating them. Germline V gene lookup returns CDR1 MNHNS and CDR2 SASEGT. CDR3 nucleotides: TGTGCCAGCAGTGAAGGTGCCCCATTGAGATTCTTC. Translation gives CASSEGAPLRFF.

The chain joins TRBV10-3 to TRBJ2-5, with 14 bases matching TRBD2. CDR1 and CDR2 (germline): ENHRY, SYGVKD. CDR3 length: 17 residues. V was clipped by 0 bases and J by 5 bases; unmatched bases: 5. In DNA, the CDR3 is TGTGCCATCAGTGAGTCTGGACTAGCGGGAGGTCGGGAGACCCAGTACTTC. Translating gives CAISESGLAGGRETQYF.

J is TRBJ2-2 and V is TRBV4-1; 9 nucleotides align to TRBD2. J lost 0 bases, V lost 4 bases, and 3 bases had no gene match. The CDR3 runs 16 residues. CDR1 MGHRA and CDR2 YSYEKL come from the germline V gene. In DNA, the CDR3 is TGCGCCAGCAGCCTTCTAGCGGGAACGAACACCGGGGAGCTGTTTTTT. Its translation: CASSLLAGTNTGELFF.

This clone has a handful of counts. The chain uses TRBV19 and TRBJ2-7, with 7 bases identical to TRBD2. The CDR3 is 14 amino acids. CDR1 and CDR2 from the germline V gene are LNHDA and SQIVND (reference sequence). Losses at the gene ends were 7 bases for V and 4 bases for J; bases not matched to a gene: 10. CDR3 coding DNA: TGTGCCAGTAATCCAGGACTAGGAGTTTACGAGCAGTACTTC. It encodes CASNPGLGVYEQYF.

This chain connects TRBV7-6 to TRBJ2-3; D is undetermined. From germline, CDR1 is SGHVS and CDR2 FNYEAQ. The CDR3 is made up of 14 amino acids. Between the trimmed V and J ends, which lost 0 bases and 6 bases, there was a span of 10 bases. The CDR3 DNA reads as TGTGCCAGCAGCTTAGCTGTAACCGGGGATACGCAGTATTTT. Protein sequence: CASSLAVTGDTQYF.

This clone was recorded a few times. The CDR3, as DNA: TGTGCCAGCAGCTTCGGCGGGACAGGGGGTTTGTGGTATTTT. Protein: CASSFGGTGGLWYF. This sequence joins TRBV7-9 and TRBJ2-3, with 11 bases that match TRBD1. Germline V gene sequence: CDR1 SEHNR, CDR2 FQNEAQ (reference sequence). V dropped 3 bases and J dropped 14; count of bases not matched to a gene: 10. This CDR3 spans 14 amino acids.

This chain uses TRBV11-2 with TRBJ2-7, with D tentatively TRBD1 (6 bases). The CDR3 totals 14 residues. Trimming stripped 1 base from V and 3 bases from J, with 10 bases between. The germline V gene encodes CDR1 SGHAT and CDR2 FQNNGV. The CDR3 nucleotides read TGTGCCAGCAGCTTAGTACAGGGCGACTACGAGCAGTACTTC. Translated: CASSLVQGDYEQYF.

This clone was counted only a few times. The chain recombines TRBV2 with TRBJ2-1; no clear D. Germline V gene data show CDR1 as SNHLY and CDR2 as FYNNEI. Trimming took 7 bases from V and 4 from J, leaving 14 bases between them. This CDR3 has 14 amino acids. The CDR3 reads CASIFRNLYNEQFF. The CDR3 region has the DNA TGTGCCAGCATCTTTCGAAACCTATACAATGAGCAGTTCTTC.

The genes are TRBV14 and TRBJ2-1, with 9 bases aligning to TRBD2. J gave up 8 bases and V 6 bases, and 11 bases lay outside the gene matches. The germline V gene has CDR1 SGHDN and CDR2 FVKESK. The CDR3 covers 15 residues. CDR3 loop: CASSPNSGSEDEQFF. DNA for the CDR3: TGTGCCAGCAGTCCGAATAGCGGGAGCGAGGATGAGCAGTTCTTC.

The chain couples TRBV11-2 to TRBJ2-2; D might be TRBD2 (5 bases). CDR1 SGHAT and CDR2 FQNNGV come from the germline V gene. The CDR3 is made up of 15 amino acids. V was trimmed by 0 bases and J by 6 bases, leaving 11 bases between them. The CDR3 region has the DNA TGTGCCAGCAGCTTAGATCCTTCGGGGTCCGGGGAGCTGTTTTTT. Residues: CASSLDPSGSGELFF.